The next 11 T cell receptor beta chains were all read from a single sample in a study of control samples from healthy donors and cancer patients. This table comes from immunoSEQ multiplex PCR, and its TCRdb copy is limited to in-frame clones, with some not included. Of under 450,000 clones listed, approximately 90% are singletons. The sample consisted of PBMCs. These receptors originate from a man in his forties or fifties with head and neck cancer.

The CDR3 DNA is TGCAGCGTTGATACTAGCGGACTCGGCGAGCAGTACTTC. Translated: CSVDTSGLGEQYF. The chain links TRBV29-1 to TRBJ2-7; 8 bases align to TRBD2. The CDR3 consists of 13 residues. Germline V gene sequence: CDR1 SQVTM, CDR2 ANQGSEA. The trim removed 3 bases at V and 6 bases at J, leaving 7 bases unmatched.

V and J are TRBV6-5 and TRBJ1-2; weak D call: TRBD1 (5 bases). The CDR3 has 15 residues. CDR1 MNHEY and CDR2 SVGAGI come from the germline V gene. Trimming took off 0 bases at V and 7 bases at J, with 15 bases between the two ends. The CDR3 is CASSYSRGPAVGYTF. CDR3 sequence (DNA): TGTGCCAGCAGTTACTCGCGGGGCCCCGCTGTTGGCTACACCTTC.

This chain connects TRBV6-4 to TRBJ1-2; perhaps TRBD1 as D (5 bases). The germline V gene encodes CDR1 MRHNA and CDR2 SNTAGT. Trimming stripped 6 bases from V and 4 bases from J, with 12 bases between. The CDR3 length is 13 residues. The CDR3 coding sequence is TGTGCCAGCAGAGGGACCGACCCCTATGGCTACACCTTC. Protein sequence: CASRGTDPYGYTF.

J is TRBJ2-1 and V is TRBV27; D gene ambiguous. CDR3 length equals 15 residues. Per the germline V gene, CDR1 is MNHEY and CDR2 is SMNVEV (reference sequence). V lost 2 bases and J lost 4, with 12 bases in between. This chain's CDR3 is CASSLGLAIYNEQFF. CDR3 sequence (DNA): TGTGCCAGCAGTTTAGGTTTGGCGATATACAATGAGCAGTTCTTC.

This chain uses TRBV7-6 with TRBJ1-3; tentatively, D is TRBD1 (5 bases). V was clipped by 0 bases and J by 2 bases, with 14 bases between them. Germline V gene sequence: CDR1 SGHVS, CDR2 FNYEAQ. The CDR3 has 17 amino acids. The CDR3 region has the DNA TGTGCCAGCAGCTTAGCTTACGATAGGGGAGCTGGAAACACCATATATTTT. Residues: CASSLAYDRGAGNTIYF.

This chain joins TRBV29-1 and TRBJ2-7; D might be TRBD1 (7 bases). The CDR3 runs to 14 residues. Trimming removed 6 bases at V and 0 bases at J, with 15 bases between. Germline V gene data show CDR1 as SQVTM and CDR2 as ANQGSEA. The CDR3 spells CSVGGQFGSYEQYF. Here the CDR3 DNA reads TGCAGCGTGGGGGGACAGTTCGGCTCCTACGAGCAGTACTTC.

The chain carries TRBV15 and TRBJ2-1, with 7 bases fitting TRBD2. V lost 6 bases to trimming and J lost 0 bases; unmatched junction nucleotides: 5. The germline CDR1 and CDR2 sequences are LNHNV and YYDKDF (reference sequence). The CDR3 loop spans 15 amino acids. CDR3 DNA sequence: TGTGCCACCAGTTTAGGCGGGAGCTCCTACAATGAGCAGTTCTTC. Translation: CATSLGGSSYNEQFF.

This sequence joins TRBV7-2 and TRBJ1-2; 9 nucleotides line up with TRBD1. Germline CDR1 and CDR2: SGHTA and FQGNSA. The CDR3 contains 15 residues. The trim removed 4 bases at V and 6 bases at J, leaving 9 bases unmatched. The CDR3 protein is CASSWGTGSADGYTF. The CDR3 DNA sequence: TGTGCCAGCAGCTGGGGGACAGGGTCTGCGGATGGCTACACCTTC.

The CDR3 DNA is TGCGCCAGCAGCTTGTCAGGGCTGGACACTGAAGCTTTCTTT. It is translated as CASSLSGLDTEAFF. This chain joins TRBV5-1 and TRBJ1-1; weak D call: TRBD1 (5 bases). Trimming took 1 base from V and 3 from J, leaving 10 bases between them. From germline, CDR1 is SGHRS and CDR2 YFSETQ. The CDR3 extends over 14 amino acids.

There are a few counts of this clone. This chain uses TRBV27 with TRBJ2-2; D not resolved. V lost 0 bases to trimming and J lost 4 bases, with 12 bases between them. The CDR3 is made up of 16 amino acids. Germline assignment: CDR1 MNHEY and CDR2 SMNVEV (reference sequence). CDR3 sequence: CASSLSTRGPTGELFF. The CDR3 DNA is TGTGCCAGCAGTTTATCAACCCGTGGGCCCACCGGGGAGCTGTTTTTT.

This chain connects TRBV24-1 to TRBJ1-3; 7 positions agree with TRBD1. Germline V gives CDR1 KGHDR, CDR2 SFDVKD. The CDR3 length is 18 residues. The V and J ends lost 3 bases and 0 bases, in that order; junction bases with no gene match: 10. The CDR3 DNA follows: TGTGCCACCAGTGATCGACCAGGAGACAGGGACTCTGGAAACACCATATATTTT. Its protein product is CATSDRPGDRDSGNTIYF.